A single sample gave rise to the 17 T cell receptor beta chains below, sequenced in a study of regulatory T cells in long-lasting Graves disease. According to the study, TCR beta libraries were built with iRepertoire HTBI primers and CDR3-region Arm-PCR. Each CDR3 protein gets one entry after TCRdb re-called the multiplex PCR reads with MiXCR. The sample has 350,000 to 500,000 distinct CDR3 sequences, 15% to 20% seen once; the top ten hold about 25%. Time point described: newly diagnosed GD, antithyroid drugs for less than 3 months. With RNA extracted from PBMCs as input, the TCR library was made. The data also belong to a second study, concerning T cells in Graves' hyperthyroidism and ophthalmopathy.

Source: peripheral blood mononuclear cells (PBMCs), taken at new diagnosis, from a patient treated with antithyroid drugs. These receptors all come from a woman between 18 and 29 years old with Graves disease.

This clonotype was observed a handful of times. The chain joins TRBV5-5 to TRBJ1-4; a possible D gene is TRBD1 (6 bases). Germline loops: CDR1 SGHKS, CDR2 YYEKEE (reference sequence). The V and J ends lost 4 bases and 7 bases respectively, with 14 bases between them. The length of the CDR3 is 14 residues. The CDR3 nucleotides are TGTGCCAGCAGCGGGGGGGCGCTCGGTGAAAAACTGTTTTTT. Translation gives CASSGGALGEKLFF.

In its sample, this clonotype was seen once. The chain uses TRBV5-4 and TRBJ2-1, with 7 bases fitting TRBD2. Germline CDR1 and CDR2: SGHNT and YYREEE (reference sequence). This CDR3 is built from 15 residues. After removal of 1 base from V and 2 bases from J, the junction contained 3 bases not matched to a gene. CDR3 in amino acids: CASSLWAGAYNEQFF. In DNA, the CDR3 is TGTGCCAGCAGCTTGTGGGCGGGAGCCTACAATGAGCAGTTCTTC.

CDR3 bases: TGTGCCAGCAAAGGGGACGCAGGTGAAGCTTTCTTT. It specifies CASKGDAGEAFF. V usage is TRBV6-2 or TRBV6-3 and J usage is TRBJ1-1; possible D gene TRBD1, 5 bases. Germline V gives CDR1 MNHEY, CDR2 SVGEGT. The germline V and J ends were trimmed by 7 bases and 7 bases, with 13 bases remaining between them. The CDR3 extends over 12 amino acids.

This clonotype was found many times. The chain joins TRBV6-9 to TRBJ2-3; 16 nucleotides agree with TRBD2. This CDR3 has 16 amino acids. Germline lookup yields CDR1 MNHGY and CDR2 SVAAGI. Trimming cost V 4 bases and J 7 bases; bases outside gene matches: 5. CDR3 in DNA: TGTGCCAGCAGTTGGGGGACTAGCGGGAGGGCCAATACGCAGTATTTT. Its translation: CASSWGTSGRANTQYF.

As regards this clonotype: This may stem from a read error, because a much larger clone lies one nucleotide away. The genes are TRBV18 and TRBJ2-2; D is ambiguous. Germline V lookup: CDR1 KGHSH, CDR2 LQKENI. V was pared by 3 bases and J by 3 bases, with 11 bases between. CDR3 size: 15 residues. CDR3 residues: CASSPRSPDTGELFF. CDR3 coding DNA: TGTGCCAGCTCACCTAGATCGCCTGACACCGGGGAGCTGTTTTTT.

This clonotype was counted many times. The V call is TRBV30, the J call TRBJ1-1; D remains unclear. Deletions cut 3 bases from V and 4 bases from J, with 15 bases between. Germline CDR1 GTSNPN, CDR2 SVGIG (reference sequence). CDR3 length equals 14 residues. CDR3 DNA: TGTGCCTGGAGAGACACGGGCCCTATCACTGAAGCTTTCTTT. It yields the protein CAWRDTGPITEAFF.

This clonotype appeared many times. V and J are TRBV11-2 and TRBJ2-7, with 9 bases identical to TRBD2. This CDR3 spans 15 amino acids. Germline V gene sequence: CDR1 SGHAT, CDR2 FQNNGV. V dropped 4 bases and J dropped 1; count of bases not matched to a gene: 5. The CDR3 DNA is TGTGCCAGCAGCTCGACTAGCGGCAATTCCTACGAGCAGTACTTC. This codes for CASSSTSGNSYEQYF.

This clonotype was found a few times. The gene calls are TRBV20-1 and TRBJ1-2, with TRBD1 as a possible D gene (5 bases). Germline CDR1 reads DFQATT; CDR2 reads SNEGSKA (reference sequence). The CDR3 consists of 15 residues. V was clipped by 4 bases and J by 8 bases, with 23 bases between them. CDR3 coding DNA: TGCAGTGCTACAAGGCAGGGCAGCTTTTCGGGCGGCTACACCTTC. Its translation is CSATRQGSFSGGYTF.

This clonotype was seen at least ten times. The V gene is TRBV7-3, the J gene TRBJ2-7; 9 bases line up with TRBD1. The trim removed 8 bases at V and 2 bases at J, leaving 10 bases unmatched. The CDR3 is made up of 15 amino acids. Germline V CDR1 and CDR2: SGHTA, FQGTGA. The CDR3 DNA is TGTGCCAGCGCCGCCGGGACAGGGTTTACCTACGAGCAGTACTTC. It codes for CASAAGTGFTYEQYF.

This clonotype was found a few times. This sequence joins TRBV20-1 and TRBJ2-1; tentative D call: TRBD1 (5 bases). The V and J ends lost 6 bases and 4 bases respectively, with 16 bases between them. The CDR3 loop spans 14 amino acids. Per germline, CDR1 DFQATT and CDR2 SNEGSKA (reference sequence). CDR3 nucleotide sequence: TGCAGTGCCGGAAGGGGTAATACTTACAATGAGCAGTTCTTC. Residues: CSAGRGNTYNEQFF.

This clonotype came up many times. This chain connects TRBV18 to TRBJ2-3; D unclear. The germline V and J ends were trimmed by 3 bases and 4 bases, with 20 bases remaining between them. There are 17 residues in the CDR3. Per the germline V gene, CDR1 is KGHSH and CDR2 is LQKENI. CDR3 sequence: CASSPGIAARLADTQYF. In nucleotides, the CDR3 is TGTGCCAGCTCACCTGGGATAGCCGCCCGGTTGGCAGATACGCAGTATTTT.

This clonotype occurred many times. The chain joins TRBV6-2 or TRBV6-3 to TRBJ2-1, with 7 bases fitting TRBD2. J gave up 4 bases and V 7 bases, and 4 bases lay outside the gene matches. Germline V gene data show CDR1 as MNHEY and CDR2 as SVGEGT. The CDR3 loop spans 13 amino acids. The DNA of the CDR3 is TGTGCCAGCACGGGTAGCGGGTACAATGAGCAGTTCTTC. It encodes CASTGSGYNEQFF.

The chain recombines TRBV3-1 with TRBJ1-1; possible D gene TRBD1, 5 bases. The germline V gene encodes CDR1 LGHDT and CDR2 YNNKEL (reference sequence). The CDR3 consists of 13 residues. Deletions cut 4 bases from V and 7 bases from J, with 13 bases between. CDR3 bases: TGTGCCAGCAGCCGAGTCGACAGAGATGAAGCTTTCTTT. Protein sequence: CASSRVDRDEAFF.

At least ten counts were recorded for this clonotype. V is TRBV6-6 and J is TRBJ2-7, with D unclear. Germline V lookup: CDR1 MNHNY, CDR2 SVGAGI (reference sequence). This CDR3 has 14 amino acids. V lost 0 bases to trimming and J lost 2 bases, with 8 bases between them. The CDR3 is CASSYSSGPYEQYF. The CDR3 DNA reads TGTGCCAGCAGTTACTCGAGTGGTCCCTACGAGCAGTACTTC.

The chain couples TRBV5-4 to TRBJ1-2; D ambiguous. Trimming shortened V by 5 bases and J by 4 bases, and 9 bases separated the two germline ends. CDR3 length: 12 amino acids. Germline values: CDR1 SGHNT, CDR2 YYREEE (reference sequence). The CDR3 region is CASSNPGYGYTF. The CDR3 DNA reads as TGTGCCAGCAGTAATCCGGGCTATGGCTACACCTTC.

This clonotype was observed many times. The chain employs TRBV28 and TRBJ2-5; the D gene is possibly TRBD1 (5 bases). Looked up from germline, CDR1 is MDHEN and CDR2 is SYDVKM. The CDR3 has 14 residues. V gave up 5 bases and J gave up 3 bases, with 13 bases separating them. The DNA of the CDR3 is TGTGCCAGCAGTCCCTCATGGGGCGAAGAGACCCAGTACTTC. Amino acid sequence: CASSPSWGEETQYF.

This clonotype was detected many times. The gene calls are TRBV20-1 and TRBJ2-5; D not certain. Trimming pared 1 base from V and 5 bases from J, leaving 5 bases between. Per germline, CDR1 DFQATT and CDR2 SNEGSKA (reference sequence). The CDR3 has 11 residues. The CDR3 DNA reads as TGCAGTGCTAGAGTGGGGGAGACCCAGTACTTC. Its translation is CSARVGETQYF.